This is a list of T cell receptor beta chains from one sample in a study of T cells in localized non-small cell lung cancer. TCRdb's table, derived via immunoSEQ multiplex PCR, lists solely in-frame clones and lacks some. The sample has about 33,000 clones, over 75% seen once; the top ten hold roughly a sixth. The material was peripheral blood, obtained before any cancer treatment. These receptors were collected from a male donor older than 55 with stage III squamous cell lung carcinoma. CDR3s leave out the opening cysteine and the closing phenylalanine or tryptophan.

j_call v_call cdr3_aa
TRBJ1-6 TRBV7-2 ASSFPISPLH
TRBJ1-4 TRBV2 ASRQGAGATNEKLF
TRBJ2-7 TRBV7-9 ASSLELAGAYEQY
TRBJ1-1 TRBV27 ASSPGLTEAF
TRBJ1-3 TRBV9 ASSPSGSGNTIY
TRBJ2-7 TRBV6-5 ASSYSGLAPYEQY
TRBJ1-3 TRBV9 ASSVSLPDRASGNTIY
TRBJ2-3 TRBV28 ASSFLTSGETDTQY
TRBJ2-2 TRBV6-4 ASSDMAGELF
TRBJ1-2 TRBV4-3 ASSQDSLRAGYGYT
TRBJ2-1 TRBV2 ASRYRDSHNEQF
TRBJ1-2 TRBV20-1 SARDRGEYT
TRBJ1-2 TRBV5-5 ASSLDFEALGGYT
TRBJ2-7 TRBV6-5 ASCSGSSYEQY
TRBJ2-1 TRBV7-8 ASSSAGTSSNEQF
TRBJ2-6 TRBV6-5 ASSYSEGSGANVLT
TRBJ2-1 TRBV19 ASSTQLGTGGNNEQF
TRBJ1-1 TRBV13 ASSPGHAGTEAF
TRBJ2-5 TRBV7-2 ASSEQDRVGETQY
TRBJ2-2 TRBV2 ASSVMTAATGELF
TRBJ1-4 TRBV2 ASKDLMEEKLF
TRBJ2-5 TRBV11-2 ASSSTTSGKQTQY
TRBJ1-2 TRBV6-1 ASSEGSNNYGYT
TRBJ1-1 TRBV6-5 ASSLLANDPTEAF